This T cell receptor (beta chain) was observed in a study of OX40 agonist ivuxolimab in advanced cancers. Overall study: Patients treated during dose escalation were battling hepatocellular carcinoma, melanoma, renal cell or head and neck cancer.

In regard to this clone: Its specificity is unknown.

Whole-study results and caveats: Relatively little clonal expansion, among the lowest observed, appeared in partial responders at 0.1-3.0 mg/kg. The mean number of expanded clones was higher in CD8+ T cells than in CD4+.

This table comes from immunoSEQ multiplex PCR, and its TCRdb copy is limited to in-frame clones, with some not included. The data hold 48,000 or so clones, with about 81% observed a single time. V lost 0 bases to trimming and J lost 0 bases, with 9 bases between them. CDR3 length: 16 residues. The germline CDR1 and CDR2 sequences are SGHAT and FQNNGV. This chain uses TRBV11-2 with TRBJ1-5; D is unclear. The sample in question was CD4+ or CD8+ T cells sorted from blood, obtained in a trial of the OX40 agonist ivuxolimab. This clonotype was obtained from an adult with an advanced solid tumor such as melanoma, head and neck, liver or kidney cancer. The CDR3 spells CASSLDSMGSNQPQHF. CDR3 in DNA: TGTGCCAGCAGCTTAGATTCGATGGGTAGCAATCAGCCCCAGCATTTT. Filled out from reference TRBV11-2 and TRBJ1-5, the complete variable domain reads EAGVAQSPRYKIIEKRQSVAFWCNPISGHATLYWYQQILGQGPKLLIQFQNNGVVDDSQLPKDRFSAERLKGVDSTLKIQPAKLEDSAVYLCASSLDSMGSNQPQHFGDGTRLSIL.